This T cell receptor (beta chain) was recovered during a study of patients and donors after allogeneic stem cell transplantation. TCRdb re-derived calls from the RT-PCR reads in MiXCR, one entry per CDR3 protein. Of about 31,000 distinct CDR3 sequences in the sample, about 6.5% were seen once. The V gene end was trimmed by 4 bases and the J gene end by 9 bases; junction bases not matched to a gene: 9. Germline CDR1 MNHNY, CDR2 SVGAGI (reference sequence). CDR3 length: 16 residues. The sample taken for sequencing was blood, either unsorted or a sorted T cell fraction (not recorded which). The chain links TRBV6-6 to TRBJ2-1, with 13 bases matching TRBD2. The clonotype comes from a human donor who was either an allogeneic HSCT recipient or a stem cell or donor lymphocyte infusion donor (not recorded which). It is not recorded whose cells these are; they may come from a transplant donor. CDR3 DNA sequence: TGTGCCAGCAGTTCCCTCGGGACTAGCGGGAACCCTGAGCAGTTCTTC. As protein: CASSSLGTSGNPEQFF.